A few counts support the clone carrying this T cell receptor beta chain. The target antigen is unknown. This CDR3 is 15 amino acids long. Trimming cost V 0 bases and J 0 bases, with 6 bases left between them. Per germline, CDR1 SGHKS and CDR2 YYEKEE (reference sequence). Library construction for TCR beta used iRepertoire HTBI primers and Arm-PCR of CDR3 regions. TCRdb redid the calling of the multiplex PCR reads with MiXCR, one entry per CDR3 protein. The table lists about 540,000 distinct CDR3 sequences, 13% of them singletons. The sample is drawn from a study of regulatory T cells in long-lasting Graves disease. Study-wide points: Thyroid tissue went unexamined; only peripheral blood was analyzed.

Time point denoted: newly diagnosed GD, antithyroid drugs for less than 3 months. Following extraction of RNA from PBMCs, that RNA was used to make the TCR library. This same sample was also part of a study on T cells in Graves' hyperthyroidism and ophthalmopathy. According to that study: Disease duration under 2 months; hyperthyroidism patients were aged 18 to 65. Carried out on the TCR CDR3, a first-round RT-PCR used the HTBI primer set.

Sequencing used peripheral blood mononuclear cells (PBMCs), obtained at new diagnosis, from a patient treated with antithyroid drugs. The chain employs TRBV5-5 and TRBJ2-2; D unresolved. The origin of this receptor is a man aged 25-40 years with Graves disease. The CDR3, as DNA: TGTGCCAGCAGCTTGGCCGATACGAACACCGGGGAGCTGTTTTTT. Translated: CASSLADTNTGELFF. The full variable domain, with the rest looked up from reference TRBV5-5 and TRBJ2-2, is DAGVTQSPTHLIKTRGQQVTLRCSPISGHKSVSWYQQVLGQGPQFIFQYYEKEERGRGNFPDRFSARQFPNYSSELNVNALLLGDSALYLCASSLADTNTGELFFGEGSRLTVL.